The clone carrying this T cell receptor (beta chain) was recorded a few times. What it binds is not known. The sample originates from a study of vaccination and CD4 T cells after COVID-19. Across the study: Two of the convalescents were Hispanic, and the group consisted of six males and four females. A vaccine, either BNT162b2 or mRNA-1273, was given to participants in two doses.

MiXCR, applied by TCRdb to the PCR reads, yields one record per CDR3 protein. Here the sample spans about 15,000 distinct CDR3 sequences, about 70% being singletons. PCR positivity dates ran from March to December 2020, preceding US Alpha, Beta and Delta variants. The CDR3 loop spans 13 amino acids. Germline loops: CDR1 LNHDA, CDR2 SQIVND (reference sequence). Trimming took off 0 bases at V and 7 bases at J, with 7 bases between the two ends. Study results and caveats: From approximately 21 to 40, the median of SARS-CoV-2-reactive clonotypes rose without reaching significance.

The clonotype comes from a human donor who had recovered from COVID-19. The sample in question was CD4+ T cells from blood, obtained after SARS-CoV-2 vaccination. V usage is TRBV19 and J usage is TRBJ1-5; D is ambiguous. CDR3 DNA sequence: TGTGCCAGTAGTATAGATTGGGTACAGCCCCAGCATTTT. As protein: CASSIDWVQPQHF.